This T cell receptor beta chain derives from a study of blood T cell repertoires in COVID-19. Study information: The United States, Italy and Spain were the sources of the acute and convalescent COVID-19 samples. The cDNA or gDNA used as material had been derived from T cells, B-cell-depleted T cells, or PBMCs.

The CDR3 has 17 residues. CDR1 and CDR2 (germline): KGHDR, SFDVKD. V was clipped by 1 base and J by 7 bases; unmatched bases: 9. Per the original methods: From reference gene primer amplification, estimates of nucleated cell counts were derived. Repertoires were generated with immunoSEQ multiplex PCR, while TCRdb's copy carries only in-frame clones and drops some. That table supplies the V and J calls and clone size; D and trimming were determined from the DNA. The profile shows roughly 200,000 clones, about 85% of them singletons. The chain carries TRBV24-1 and TRBJ2-1, with 10 bases fitting TRBD2. This receptor was identified in a woman in her sixties with acute or convalescent COVID-19. Sequencing was carried out using peripheral blood. DNA of the CDR3: TGTGCCACCAGTGATTTTTCTTCAGCGGGAGGGGGAAATGAGCAGTTCTTC. Its translation is CATSDFSSAGGGNEQFF.